This entry describes one TCR beta chain. The antigen is not known. The data were taken from a study of a mutant IDH1 vaccine in newly diagnosed glioma. Here immunoSEQ multiplex PCR was the method, and the copy in TCRdb shows in-frame clones only, minus some. Here the sample spans over 55,000 clones, over 75% being singletons. Unmatched junction bases numbered 21, after V lost 5 bases and J lost 4 bases. The CDR3 is 20 amino acids. Germline-derived CDR1 and CDR2 are SGHVT and SQSDAQ. Specified time point: week 11, during vaccination. One vaccine dose held 300 ug of mutant IDH1 20-mer peptide and came with topical imiquimod.

This chain uses TRBV7-4 with TRBJ1-4; TRBD1 matches 8 bases. Here the sequenced sample was PBMCs, taken from a glioma patient whose treatment included an IDH1 peptide vaccine. The TCR originated in a man aged 35-49 years with glioma. The CDR3 DNA reads as TGTGCCAGCAGCCTCAAGGCGGGACAGGATTGTTTGAAAGTTAATGAAAAACTGTTTTTT. Its translation is CASSLKAGQDCLKVNEKLFF.